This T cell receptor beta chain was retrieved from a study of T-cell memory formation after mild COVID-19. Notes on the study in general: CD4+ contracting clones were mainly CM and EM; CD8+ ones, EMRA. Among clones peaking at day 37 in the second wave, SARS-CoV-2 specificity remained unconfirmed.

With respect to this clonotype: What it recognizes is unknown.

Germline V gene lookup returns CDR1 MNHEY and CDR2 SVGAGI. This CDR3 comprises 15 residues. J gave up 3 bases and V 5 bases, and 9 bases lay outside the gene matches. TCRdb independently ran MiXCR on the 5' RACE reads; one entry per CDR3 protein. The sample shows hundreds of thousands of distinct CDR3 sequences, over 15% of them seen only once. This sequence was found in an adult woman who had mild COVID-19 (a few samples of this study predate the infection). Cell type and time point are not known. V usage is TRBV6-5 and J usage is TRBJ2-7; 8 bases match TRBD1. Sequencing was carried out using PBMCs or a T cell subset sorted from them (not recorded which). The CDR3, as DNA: TGTGCCAGCAGTACTCCGGGACAGGTGAACTACGAGCAGTACTTC. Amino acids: CASSTPGQVNYEQYF.